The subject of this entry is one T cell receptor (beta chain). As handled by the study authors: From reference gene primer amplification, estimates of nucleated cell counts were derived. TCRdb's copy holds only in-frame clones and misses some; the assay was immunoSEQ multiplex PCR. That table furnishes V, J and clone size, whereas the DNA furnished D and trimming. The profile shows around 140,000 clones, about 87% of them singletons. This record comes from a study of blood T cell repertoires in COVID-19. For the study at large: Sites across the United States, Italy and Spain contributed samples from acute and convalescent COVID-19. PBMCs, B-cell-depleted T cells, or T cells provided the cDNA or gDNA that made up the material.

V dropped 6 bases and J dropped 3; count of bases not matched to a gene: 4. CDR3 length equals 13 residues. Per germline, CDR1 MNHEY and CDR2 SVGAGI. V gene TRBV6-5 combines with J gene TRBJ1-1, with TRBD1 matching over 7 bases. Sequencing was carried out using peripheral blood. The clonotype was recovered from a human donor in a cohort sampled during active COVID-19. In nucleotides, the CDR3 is TGTGCCAGCAGCCCGACAGGGTACACTGAAGCTTTCTTT. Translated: CASSPTGYTEAFF.